The source of this T cell receptor beta chain is a study of OX40 agonist ivuxolimab in advanced cancers. In the study overall: Past anti-PD-1, anti-PD-L1 or anti-CTLA-4 therapy was accepted, and 40% had received some.

There are 15 residues in the CDR3. In germline, CDR1 is SGHDN, CDR2 FVKESK. V was trimmed by 0 bases and J by 2 bases, leaving 10 bases between them. Regarding this clone: Its antigen is unidentified.

Study conclusions and caveats: Expanded clones were, on average, more numerous in CD8+ T cells than in CD4+.

Generated by immunoSEQ multiplex PCR, the TCRdb table keeps only in-frame clones and is missing some. Among about 69,000 clones listed, approximately 86% were seen once. This TCR was recovered from an adult with an advanced solid tumor such as melanoma, head and neck, liver or kidney cancer. The genes are TRBV14 and TRBJ2-5; D unresolved. Here the sequenced sample was CD4+ or CD8+ T cells sorted from blood, taken in a trial of the OX40 agonist ivuxolimab. The CDR3 sequence: CASSQEGRGQETQYF. The CDR3 DNA reads as TGTGCCAGCAGCCAAGAAGGACGCGGTCAAGAGACCCAGTACTTC.